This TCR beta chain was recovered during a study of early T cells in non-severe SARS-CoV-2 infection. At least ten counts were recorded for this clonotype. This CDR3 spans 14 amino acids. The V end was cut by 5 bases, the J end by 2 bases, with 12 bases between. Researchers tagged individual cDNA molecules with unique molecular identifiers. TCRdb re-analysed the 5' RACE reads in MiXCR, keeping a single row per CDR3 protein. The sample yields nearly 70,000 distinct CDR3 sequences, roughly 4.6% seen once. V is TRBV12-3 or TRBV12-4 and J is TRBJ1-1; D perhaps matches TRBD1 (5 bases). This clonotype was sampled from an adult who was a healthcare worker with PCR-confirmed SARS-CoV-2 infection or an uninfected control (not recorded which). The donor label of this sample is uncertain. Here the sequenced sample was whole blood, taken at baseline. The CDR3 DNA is TGTGCCAGCAGTCGTCGACAGATTAACACTGAAGCTTTCTTT. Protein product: CASSRRQINTEAFF.